This TCR beta chain is drawn from a study of tumor and adjacent non-tumor tissue in lung cancer. Turning to the study itself: Samples averaged about 4.3 million productive TCRbeta reads each.

For this clonotype: The junction departs from the called germline gene at one end, perhaps through a read error.

The library came from three nested PCR rounds adapted from ARM-PCR protocols. TCRdb processed the multiplex PCR reads anew with MiXCR; each CDR3 protein has one entry. The table has roughly 90,000 distinct CDR3 sequences, under 80% seen once. The CDR3 length is 12 residues. Germline V gene lookup returns CDR1 GTSNPN and CDR2 SVGIG (reference sequence). RNA was extracted from bulk tissue without any cell sorting. This non-tumor lung sample came from over 3 cm beyond the tumor edge. Sample: distant non-tumor lung tissue. V and J are TRBV30 and TRBJ2-1; D gene unclear. This clonotype was obtained from a woman aged 50 to 60 with non-small cell lung cancer. Written as DNA, the CDR3 is TGTGTCTGGAGTGTGTCGGGCGGTAAGCAGTTCTTC. This encodes CVWSVSGGKQFF.